Following are 10 T cell receptor beta chains from one sample sequenced in a study of blood T cell repertoires in COVID-19. Produced via immunoSEQ multiplex PCR; TCRdb's table is partial and in-frame only. The table shows over 250,000 clones, with around nine tenths occurring only once. Sequencing was performed on PBMCs or T cells enriched from blood (not recorded which). Source of these receptors: a woman aged 60 to 75 who had recovered from COVID-19.

The gene calls are TRBV6-5 and TRBJ1-6; 9 bases are shared with TRBD1. V lost 5 bases, J lost 6 bases, and 2 bases stayed unmatched. The CDR3 length is 14 residues. Germline V gene data show CDR1 as MNHEY and CDR2 as SVGAGI. CDR3 sequence (DNA): TGTGCCAGCAGTCGGGACAGGGTTAATTCACCCCTCCACTTT. It translates to CASSRDRVNSPLHF.

This chain links TRBV10-3 with TRBJ1-4; D gene uncertain. V gave up 3 bases and J gave up 4 bases, with 9 bases separating them. The CDR3 has 14 residues. The germline CDR1 and CDR2 sequences are ENHRY and SYGVKD. In DNA, the CDR3 is TGTGCCATCAGTGATGGGCAGGTTAATGAAAAACTGTTTTTT. It specifies CAISDGQVNEKLFF.

V gene TRBV6-5 combines with J gene TRBJ1-1; D might be TRBD1 (5 bases). Germline-derived CDR1 and CDR2 are MNHEY and SVGAGI. Trimming removed 8 bases from V and 6 bases from J, with 13 bases in between. The CDR3 is made up of 12 amino acids. DNA of the CDR3: TGTGCCAGCGGCAGGGCCTTTGCTGAAGCTTTCTTT. It translates to CASGRAFAEAFF.

On this clone itself: Other DNA sequences in this specimen translate into the identical CDR3. The V and J genes are TRBV5-1 and TRBJ1-2, with 7 bases matching TRBD1. Trimming cost V 0 bases and J 3 bases; bases outside gene matches: 2. The CDR3 sequence is 14 residues long. CDR1 and CDR2 (germline): SGHRS, YFSETQ. Here the CDR3 reads CASSLAGTDYGYTF. CDR3 in DNA: TGCGCCAGCAGCTTGGCCGGGACAGACTATGGCTACACCTTC.

This chain uses TRBV7-8 with TRBJ1-3; a possible D gene is TRBD1 (5 bases). The germline V and J ends were trimmed by 5 bases and 8 bases, with 16 bases remaining between them. The CDR3 is 14 residues long. Germline values: CDR1 SGHVS, CDR2 FQNEAQ. The CDR3 DNA reads as TGTGCCAGCAGCCCGGGGGGGAGGGTGGACACCATATATTTT. This codes for CASSPGGRVDTIYF.

The genes are TRBV4-2 and TRBJ1-1, with 7 bases aligning to TRBD1. J lost 7 bases, V lost 4 bases, and 9 bases had no gene match. Per the germline V gene, CDR1 is LGHNA and CDR2 is YNFKEQ. The length of the CDR3 is 14 residues. The DNA for the CDR3 is TGTGCCAGCAGCCTGCGACAGGGTGAACGTGAAGCTTTCTTT. Its translation: CASSLRQGEREAFF.

This clone showed up just once. The rearrangement uses TRBV19 and TRBJ2-1; D is perhaps TRBD1 (6 bases). The V end was cut by 5 bases, the J end by 2 bases, with 28 bases between. The germline V gene encodes CDR1 LNHDA and CDR2 SQIVND (reference sequence). The CDR3 contains 20 residues. This CDR3 is CASSSARGRTQGLTYNEQFF. Here the CDR3 DNA reads TGTGCCAGTAGTTCCGCCCGAGGGAGAACACAGGGCCTCACCTACAATGAGCAGTTCTTC.

The chain uses TRBV7-9 and TRBJ1-4; D remains ambiguous. Germline-derived CDR1 and CDR2 are SEHNR and FQNEAQ (reference sequence). The CDR3 totals 14 residues. V lost 5 bases to trimming and J lost 0 bases, with 7 bases between them. The CDR3 DNA reads as TGTGCCAGCAGCGCCGGGTCAACTAATGAAAAACTGTTTTTT. It translates to CASSAGSTNEKLFF.

The chain links TRBV11-3 to TRBJ2-2; the match to TRBD1 covers 7 bases. The germline CDR1 and CDR2 sequences are SGHNT and YENEEA. After removal of 0 bases from V and 3 bases from J, the junction contained 1 base not matched to a gene. CDR3 length: 15 residues. The CDR3 nucleotides are TGTGCCAGCAGCTTAGATGGGACAGACACCGGGGAGCTGTTTTTT. It codes for CASSLDGTDTGELFF.

The V gene is TRBV3-1 (or the pseudogene TRBV3-2), the J gene TRBJ1-5; no clear D. Between the trimmed V and J ends, which lost 1 base and 4 bases, there was a span of 5 bases. The CDR3 extends over 13 amino acids. Germline CDR1 reads LGHDT; CDR2 reads YNNKEL (reference sequence). The CDR3 protein is CASSQAPNQPQHF. In DNA form, the CDR3 reads TGTGCCAGCAGCCAAGCCCCAAATCAGCCCCAGCATTTT.